This TCR beta chain emerged from a study of identical twins. Regarding this clonotype: Its target is not known.

Study findings and constraints: Zero-insertion findings could be partly confounded by invariant cells (MAIT and iNKT cells). Insertions were reduced in abundant cord blood beta clonotypes but not in memory repertoires.

cDNA molecules carried unique molecular identifiers, and template switching added a universal primer site. TCRdb reprocessed the 5' RACE reads via MiXCR and lists one record per CDR3 protein. There are hundreds of thousands of distinct CDR3 sequences in the sample; 9% to 15% occur only once, and 7.2% lies in the top ten. The CDR3 covers 12 residues. Germline CDR1 and CDR2: SQVTM and ANQGSEA. The V and J ends lost 4 bases and 1 base respectively, with 8 bases between them. No donor was unhealthy or non-Caucasian. These sequences were also reported in another study, on yellow fever vaccine responses in identical twins.

The TCR originated in a woman under 30 in good health. Sequenced: CD8+ T cells sorted from blood. V gene TRBV29-1 combines with J gene TRBJ2-7, with D maybe TRBD1 (5 bases). The DNA for the CDR3 is TGCAGCGTTGGGGGCAGGTCCTACGAGCAGTACTTC. Encoded protein: CSVGGRSYEQYF.